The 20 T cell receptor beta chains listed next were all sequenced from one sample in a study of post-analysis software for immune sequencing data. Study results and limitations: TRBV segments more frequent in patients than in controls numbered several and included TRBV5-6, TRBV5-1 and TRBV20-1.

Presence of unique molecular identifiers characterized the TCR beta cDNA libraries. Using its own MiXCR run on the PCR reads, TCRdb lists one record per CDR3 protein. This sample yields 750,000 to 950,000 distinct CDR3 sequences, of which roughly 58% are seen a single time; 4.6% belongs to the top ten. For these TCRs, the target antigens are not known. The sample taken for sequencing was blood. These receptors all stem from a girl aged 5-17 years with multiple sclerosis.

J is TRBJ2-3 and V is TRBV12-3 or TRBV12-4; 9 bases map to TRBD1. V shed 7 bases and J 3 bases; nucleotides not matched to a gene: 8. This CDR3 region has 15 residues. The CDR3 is CASTLGTGSTDTQYF. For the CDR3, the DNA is TGTGCCAGCACCTTGGGGACAGGGAGTACAGATACGCAGTATTTT.

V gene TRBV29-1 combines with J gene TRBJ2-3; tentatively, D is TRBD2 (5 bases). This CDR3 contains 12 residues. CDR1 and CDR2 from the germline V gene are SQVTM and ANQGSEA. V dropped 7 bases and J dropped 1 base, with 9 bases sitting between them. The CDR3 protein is CSDRTGTDTQYF. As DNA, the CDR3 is TGCAGCGATAGGACTGGCACAGATACGCAGTATTTT.

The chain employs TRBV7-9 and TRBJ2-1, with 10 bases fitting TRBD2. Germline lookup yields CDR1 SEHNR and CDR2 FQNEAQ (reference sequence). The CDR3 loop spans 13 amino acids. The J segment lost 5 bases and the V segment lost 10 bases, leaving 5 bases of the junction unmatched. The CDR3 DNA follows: TGTGCCAAGACGGGACTAGCGAACAATGAGCAGTTCTTC. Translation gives CAKTGLANNEQFF.

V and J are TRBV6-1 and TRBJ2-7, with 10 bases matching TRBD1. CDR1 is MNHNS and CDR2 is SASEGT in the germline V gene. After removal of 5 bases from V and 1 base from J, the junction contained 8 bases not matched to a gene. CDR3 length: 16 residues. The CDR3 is CASSPQGQGRSYEQYF. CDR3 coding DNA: TGTGCCAGCAGTCCCCAGGGACAGGGGAGATCCTACGAGCAGTACTTC.

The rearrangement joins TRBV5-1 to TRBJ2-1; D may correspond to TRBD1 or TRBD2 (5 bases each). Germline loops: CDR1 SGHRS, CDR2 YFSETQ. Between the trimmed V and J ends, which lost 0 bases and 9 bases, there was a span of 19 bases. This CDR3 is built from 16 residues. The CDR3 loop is CASSLAGAPSLGEQFF. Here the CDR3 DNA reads TGCGCCAGCAGCTTGGCCGGGGCCCCCTCCCTCGGTGAGCAGTTCTTC.

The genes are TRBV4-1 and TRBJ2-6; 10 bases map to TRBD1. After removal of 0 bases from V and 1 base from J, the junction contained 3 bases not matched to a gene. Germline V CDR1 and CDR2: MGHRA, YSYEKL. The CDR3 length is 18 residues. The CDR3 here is CASSQDRQGASGANVLTF. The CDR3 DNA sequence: TGCGCCAGCAGCCAAGACCGACAGGGGGCTTCTGGGGCCAACGTCCTGACTTTC.

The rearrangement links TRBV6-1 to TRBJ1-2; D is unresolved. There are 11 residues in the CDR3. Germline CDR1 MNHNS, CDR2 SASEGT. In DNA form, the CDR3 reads TGTGCTTCGCATCGGGACTATGGCTACACCTTC. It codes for CASHRDYGYTF.

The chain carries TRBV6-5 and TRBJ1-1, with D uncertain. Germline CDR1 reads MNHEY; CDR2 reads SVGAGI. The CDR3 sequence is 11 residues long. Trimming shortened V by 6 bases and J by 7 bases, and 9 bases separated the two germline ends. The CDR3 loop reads CASSRGFEAFF. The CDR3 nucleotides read TGTGCCAGCAGCCGCGGGTTTGAAGCTTTCTTT.

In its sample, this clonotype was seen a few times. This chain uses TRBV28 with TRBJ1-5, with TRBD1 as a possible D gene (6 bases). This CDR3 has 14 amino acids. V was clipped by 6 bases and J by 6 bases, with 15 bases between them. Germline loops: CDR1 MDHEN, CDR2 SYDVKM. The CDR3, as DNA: TGTGCCAGCAGGGCCGGGGGGCCGAGTCAGCCCCAGCATTTT. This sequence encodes CASRAGGPSQPQHF.

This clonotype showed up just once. The CDR3 bases are TGTGCCAGCAGCCCGTGGACTAGCGGGAGGTTCCACAATGAGCAGTTCTTC. Protein: CASSPWTSGRFHNEQFF. The rearrangement links TRBV7-3 to TRBJ2-1; 14 bases are a match to TRBD2. Germline V gene data show CDR1 as SGHTA and CDR2 as FQGTGA. This CDR3 comprises 17 residues. With V trimmed by 5 bases and J by 5 bases, 8 bases remained unmatched. Full variable domain (missing parts from reference TRBV7-3 and TRBJ2-1): GAGVSQTPSNKVTEKGKYVELRCDPISGHTALYWYRQSLGQGPEFLIYFQGTGAADDSGLPNDRFFAVRPEGSVSTLKIQRTERGDSAVYLCASSPWTSGRFHNEQFFGPGTRLTVL.

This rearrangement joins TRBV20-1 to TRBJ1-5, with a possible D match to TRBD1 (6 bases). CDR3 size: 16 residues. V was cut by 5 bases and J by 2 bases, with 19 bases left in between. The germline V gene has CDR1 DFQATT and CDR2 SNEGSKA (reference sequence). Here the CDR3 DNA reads TGCAGTGCTGGGCCCCTGACCCCAGGGGGCAATCAGCCCCAGCATTTT. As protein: CSAGPLTPGGNQPQHF.

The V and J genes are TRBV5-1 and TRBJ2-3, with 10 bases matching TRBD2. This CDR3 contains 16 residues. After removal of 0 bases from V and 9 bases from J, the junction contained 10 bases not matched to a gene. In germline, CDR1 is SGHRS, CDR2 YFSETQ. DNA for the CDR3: TGCGCCAGCAGCTTGGCGACTAGCGGGTTTTCCCCGACGCAGTATTTT. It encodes CASSLATSGFSPTQYF.

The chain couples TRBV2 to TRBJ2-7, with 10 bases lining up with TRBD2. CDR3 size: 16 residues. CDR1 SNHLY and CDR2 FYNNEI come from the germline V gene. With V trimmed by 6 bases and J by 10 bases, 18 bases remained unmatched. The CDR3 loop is CASRGLARDGQETQYF. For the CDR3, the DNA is TGTGCCAGCAGGGGACTAGCGAGAGATGGGCAAGAAACCCAGTACTTC.

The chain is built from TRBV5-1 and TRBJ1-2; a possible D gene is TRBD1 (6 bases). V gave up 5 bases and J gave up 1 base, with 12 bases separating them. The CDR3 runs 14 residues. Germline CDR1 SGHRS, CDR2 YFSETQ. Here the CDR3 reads CASRPGGINYGYTF. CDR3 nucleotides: TGCGCCAGCAGACCCGGGGGCATTAACTATGGCTACACCTTC.

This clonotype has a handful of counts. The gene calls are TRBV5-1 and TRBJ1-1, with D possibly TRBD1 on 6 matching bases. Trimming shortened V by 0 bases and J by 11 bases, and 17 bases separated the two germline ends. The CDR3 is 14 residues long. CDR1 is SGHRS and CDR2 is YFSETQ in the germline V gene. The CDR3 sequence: CASSLDGGGASAFF. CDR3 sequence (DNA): TGCGCCAGCAGCTTGGATGGGGGGGGCGCTTCGGCTTTCTTT.

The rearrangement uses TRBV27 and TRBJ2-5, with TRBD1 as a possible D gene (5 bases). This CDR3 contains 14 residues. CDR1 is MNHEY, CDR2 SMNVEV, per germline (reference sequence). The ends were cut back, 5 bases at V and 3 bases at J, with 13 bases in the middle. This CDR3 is CASSTLGREETQYF. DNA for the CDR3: TGTGCCAGCAGTACGCTGGGCAGGGAAGAGACCCAGTACTTC.

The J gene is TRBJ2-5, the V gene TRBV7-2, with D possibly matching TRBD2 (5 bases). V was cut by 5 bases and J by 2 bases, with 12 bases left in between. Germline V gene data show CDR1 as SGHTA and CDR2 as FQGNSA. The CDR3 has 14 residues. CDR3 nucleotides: TGTGCCAGCAGCCAGATGAGGGCTCAAGAGACCCAGTACTTC. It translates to CASSQMRAQETQYF. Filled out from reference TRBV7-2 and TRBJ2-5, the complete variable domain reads GAGVSQSPSNKVTEKGKDVELRCDPISGHTALYWYRQSLGQGLEFLIYFQGNSAPDKSGLPSDRFSAERTGGSVSTLTIQRTQQEDSAVYLCASSQMRAQETQYFGPGTRLLVL.

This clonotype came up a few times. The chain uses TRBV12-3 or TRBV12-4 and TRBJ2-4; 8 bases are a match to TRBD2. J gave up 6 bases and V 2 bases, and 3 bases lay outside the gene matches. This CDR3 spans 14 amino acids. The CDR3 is CASSLSGGINIQYF. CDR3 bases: TGTGCCAGCAGTTTAAGCGGGGGTATAAACATTCAGTACTTC.

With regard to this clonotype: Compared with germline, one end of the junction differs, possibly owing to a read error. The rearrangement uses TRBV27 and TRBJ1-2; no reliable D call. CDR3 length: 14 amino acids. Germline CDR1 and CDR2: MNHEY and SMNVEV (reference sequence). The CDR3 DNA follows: TGTGCCAGCAGTTTAGGCGGTCCTAACTATGGCCACACCTTC. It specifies CASSLGGPNYGHTF.

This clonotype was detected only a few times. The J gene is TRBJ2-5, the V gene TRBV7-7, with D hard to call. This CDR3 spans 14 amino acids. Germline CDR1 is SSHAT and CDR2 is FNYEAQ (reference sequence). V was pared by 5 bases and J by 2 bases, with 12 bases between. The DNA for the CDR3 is TGTGCCAGCAGCCGTACACGCGTTCAAGAGACCCAGTACTTC. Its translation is CASSRTRVQETQYF. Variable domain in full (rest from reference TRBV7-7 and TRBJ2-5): GAGVSQSPRYKVTKRGQDVTLRCDPISSHATLYWYQQALGQGPEFLTYFNYEAQPDKSGLPSDRFSAERPEGSISTLTIQRTEQRDSAMYRCASSRTRVQETQYFGPGTRLLVL.